The 25 T cell receptor beta chains listed next were all sequenced from one sample in a study of CD8+CD57+ T cells in acquired aplastic anemia. Previously, flow cytometry had revealed CD8+CD57+ cell expansion in the patients chosen for sequencing. Genomic DNA was employed as the template in profiling TCR beta VDJ and CDR3. TCRdb fed the reads into MiXCR, producing one record per CDR3 protein. The sample shows roughly 220,000 distinct CDR3 sequences, 65% of them seen only once. The sequencing input was sorted CD4+, CD8+, or CD8+CD57+ T cells (not recorded which) from PBMCs. The receptors here all came from a human donor with aplastic anemia.

The genes are TRBV25-1 and TRBJ1-6; weak D call: TRBD1 (5 bases). Per germline, CDR1 MGHDK and CDR2 SYGVNS. With 3 bases removed from V and 7 bases from J, the gap between germline ends came to 13 bases. The CDR3 length is 15 residues. The CDR3 sequence is CASSEVGAVNSPLHF. CDR3 nucleotide sequence: TGTGCCAGCAGTGAGGTTGGGGCTGTGAATTCACCCCTCCACTTT. Together with reference TRBV25-1 and TRBJ1-6, the CDR3 gives the full variable domain: EADIYQTPRYLVIGTGKKITLECSQTMGHDKMYWYQQDPGMELHLIHYSYGVNSTEKGDLSSESTVSRIRTEHFPLTLESARPSHTSQYLCASSEVGAVNSPLHFGNGTRLTVT.

V is TRBV24-1 and J is TRBJ2-1; possible D gene TRBD1, 6 bases. From germline, CDR1 is KGHDR and CDR2 SFDVKD. The V end lost 3 bases, the J end lost 4 bases, and 12 bases lay between the germline ends. The CDR3 spans 15 residues. The CDR3 is CATSDLRDNYNEQFF. The CDR3 region has the DNA TGTGCCACCAGTGATCTTAGGGACAATTACAATGAGCAGTTCTTC.

CDR3 in amino acids: CATLGTSFFGYTF. The CDR3 DNA reads as TGTGCCACACTTGGGACTTCATTTTTTGGCTACACCTTC. The rearrangement uses TRBV19 and TRBJ1-2; tentative D call: TRBD1 (5 bases). The CDR3 contains 13 residues. Trimming removed 10 bases from V and 7 bases from J, with 19 bases in between. The germline V gene encodes CDR1 LNHDA and CDR2 SQIVND (reference sequence).

The chain combines TRBV19 with TRBJ2-5; TRBD1 matches at 9 bases. Germline V lookup: CDR1 LNHDA, CDR2 SQIVND (reference sequence). V dropped 8 bases and J dropped 7; count of bases not matched to a gene: 11. The CDR3 consists of 14 residues. The CDR3 spells CASGRDRDLGTQYF. For the CDR3, the DNA is TGTGCCAGTGGCCGGGACAGGGACCTGGGGACCCAGTACTTC.

This chain links TRBV19 with TRBJ2-3; 8 bases fit TRBD2. CDR1 and CDR2 (germline): LNHDA, SQIVND (reference sequence). This CDR3 has 15 amino acids. After removal of 4 bases from V and 0 bases from J, the junction contained 3 bases not matched to a gene. The CDR3 sequence is CASSSSGVSTDTQYF. CDR3 DNA: TGTGCCAGTAGTAGTAGCGGGGTGAGCACAGATACGCAGTATTTT.

V gene TRBV5-4 combines with J gene TRBJ2-5; TRBD1 matches at 8 bases. This CDR3 region has 14 residues. Trimming at V came to 1 base and at J to 4 bases, leaving 3 bases not matched to a gene. Germline V gene lookup returns CDR1 SGHNT and CDR2 YYREEE (reference sequence). CDR3 in amino acids: CASSLFDRGETQYF. The CDR3, as DNA: TGTGCCAGCAGCTTGTTCGACAGGGGAGAGACCCAGTACTTC. Based on the CDR3 plus reference TRBV5-4 and TRBJ2-5, the full variable domain is ETGVTQSPTHLIKTRGQQVTLRCSSQSGHNTVSWYQQALGQGPQFIFQYYREEENGRGNFPPRFSGLQFPNYSSELNVNALELDDSALYLCASSLFDRGETQYFGPGTRLLVL.

The chain combines TRBV7-9 with TRBJ1-1; D call uncertain. Germline CDR1 SEHNR, CDR2 FQNEAQ (reference sequence). Trimming removed 5 bases from V and 5 bases from J, with 12 bases in between. The CDR3 runs 13 residues. For the CDR3, the DNA is TGTGCCAGCAGCCTCCCAGGTGGGACTGAAGCTTTCTTT. Its translation is CASSLPGGTEAFF.

This clonotype was recorded a few times. The rearrangement links TRBV19 to TRBJ2-7; D is perhaps TRBD1 (6 bases). V dropped 5 bases and J dropped 2 bases, with 13 bases sitting between them. The germline V gene encodes CDR1 LNHDA and CDR2 SQIVND (reference sequence). This CDR3 is 14 amino acids long. The CDR3 DNA is TGTGCCAGTAGTGACAGGATGCCAACCTACGAGCAGTACTTC. This translates into CASSDRMPTYEQYF. Supplemented by reference TRBV19 and TRBJ2-7, the full variable domain reads DGGITQSPKYLFRKEGQNVTLSCEQNLNHDAMYWYRQDPGQGLRLIYYSQIVNDFQKGDIAEGYSVSREKKESFPLTVTSAQKNPTAFYLCASSDRMPTYEQYFGPGTRLTVT.

The chain couples TRBV7-2 to TRBJ2-1; no reliable D call. Looked up from germline, CDR1 is SGHTA and CDR2 is FQGNSA. The V and J ends lost 6 bases and 0 bases respectively, with 12 bases between them. CDR3 length equals 15 residues. The CDR3 sequence: CASRPTLSSYNEQFF. CDR3 nucleotides: TGTGCCAGCAGACCTACGCTGAGCTCCTACAATGAGCAGTTCTTC.

The CDR3 sequence: CATSTRGTEAFF. For the CDR3, the DNA is TGTGCCACCAGTACCCGAGGGACTGAAGCTTTCTTT. This chain joins TRBV24-1 and TRBJ1-1; D not certain. V lost 6 bases and J lost 5, with 9 bases in between. The CDR3 consists of 12 residues. Germline V gives CDR1 KGHDR, CDR2 SFDVKD.

This clonotype has only one observation. The V and J genes are TRBV13 and TRBJ1-5, with TRBD1 matching 7 bases. CDR3 size: 17 residues. V gave up 1 base and J gave up 0 bases; unmatched junction bases: 6. The germline V gene encodes CDR1 PRHDT and CDR2 FYEKMQ (reference sequence). The CDR3 region is CASSLVGTAYSNQPQHF. The CDR3 region has the DNA TGTGCCAGCAGCTTAGTCGGGACAGCATATAGCAATCAGCCCCAGCATTTT. Drawing the rest from reference TRBV13 and TRBJ1-5, the complete variable domain is AAGVIQSPRHLIKEKRETATLKCYPIPRHDTVYWYQQGPGQDPQFLISFYEKMQSDKGSIPDRFSAQQFSDYHSELNMSSLELGDSALYFCASSLVGTAYSNQPQHFGDGTRLSIL.

The V gene is TRBV2, the J gene TRBJ1-5; TRBD1 is a possible D gene (5 bases). Germline V gene lookup returns CDR1 SNHLY and CDR2 FYNNEI. The CDR3 spans 14 residues. With 3 bases removed from V and 4 bases from J, the gap between germline ends came to 10 bases. CDR3 DNA sequence: TGTGCCAGCAGTGATGGGACTGTGAATCAGCCCCAGCATTTT. This translates into CASSDGTVNQPQHF.

This clonotype was seen more than once but under ten times. The chain uses TRBV20-1 and TRBJ2-3; 13 bases match TRBD2. CDR1 and CDR2 (germline): DFQATT, SNEGSKA (reference sequence). The CDR3 length is 14 residues. With V trimmed by 6 bases and J by 5 bases, 5 bases remained unmatched. CDR3 residues: CSASGLAGVDTQYF. The CDR3 coding sequence is TGCAGTGCCAGCGGACTAGCGGGGGTAGATACGCAGTATTTT.

V usage is TRBV20-1 and J usage is TRBJ1-2, with a tentative D call TRBD1 (6 bases). Germline values: CDR1 DFQATT, CDR2 SNEGSKA (reference sequence). The CDR3 contains 13 residues. Trimming shortened V by 6 bases and J by 6 bases, and 17 bases separated the two germline ends. The CDR3, as DNA: TGCAGTGCCCTTTTCGGGGCAGGGGATGGCTACACCTTC. It codes for CSALFGAGDGYTF.

This clonotype was recorded at least ten times. The genes are TRBV6-5 and TRBJ2-5; D uncertain. This CDR3 contains 15 residues. Germline CDR1 reads MNHEY; CDR2 reads SVGAGI. V was pared by 0 bases and J by 3 bases, with 11 bases between. In DNA, the CDR3 is TGTGCCAGCAGTTACTCGAACCCTGCCAAAGAGACCCAGTACTTC. It specifies CASSYSNPAKETQYF.

A note on this clonotype: This may arise from a read error, as a much more abundant clone is one base away. The chain has TRBV6-1 and TRBJ1-3; D is possibly TRBD1 (6 bases). This CDR3 contains 16 residues. Germline values: CDR1 MNHNS, CDR2 SASEGT. V gave up 4 bases and J gave up 0 bases, with 13 bases separating them. CDR3 coding DNA: TGTGCCAGCAGTGCAGAGGAGGGGGGCTCTGGAAACACCATATATTTT. Translated: CASSAEEGGSGNTIYF.

The chain recombines TRBV29-1 with TRBJ1-2; D is perhaps TRBD1 (6 bases). The V gene lost 4 bases and the J gene lost 2 bases, with 20 bases spanning the gap. Looked up from germline, CDR1 is SQVTM and CDR2 is ANQGSEA. The CDR3 is made up of 16 amino acids. The CDR3 sequence: CSVVRYSSGGNYGYTF. The DNA of the CDR3 is TGCAGCGTTGTTAGGTACTCGTCGGGGGGCAACTATGGCTACACCTTC. Drawing the rest from reference TRBV29-1 and TRBJ1-2, the complete variable domain is SAVISQKPSRDICQRGTSLTIQCQVDSQVTMMFWYRQQPGQSLTLIATANQGSEATYESGFVIDKFPISRPNLTFSTLTVSNMSPEDSSIYLCSVVRYSSGGNYGYTFGSGTRLTVV.

V is TRBV15 and J is TRBJ2-4; D is ambiguous. The CDR3 consists of 16 residues. Deletions cut 0 bases from V and 0 bases from J, with 9 bases between. Germline CDR1 LNHNV, CDR2 YYDKDF (reference sequence). Here the CDR3 DNA reads TGTGCCACCAGCAGAGATGGACGGCTAGCCAAAAACATTCAGTACTTC. This encodes CATSRDGRLAKNIQYF.

A single count supports this clonotype. This chain connects TRBV7-6 to TRBJ1-6, with TRBD1 identical over 9 bases. The V segment lost 5 bases and the J segment 14 bases; nucleotides outside the gene matches: 10. The CDR3 length is 14 residues. CDR1 and CDR2 (germline): SGHVS, FNYEAQ. CDR3 protein: CASSNGQGYSSLHF. CDR3 DNA sequence: TGTGCCAGCAGCAACGGACAGGGGTATTCTTCCCTCCACTTT.

Ten or more counts support this clonotype. The chain is built from TRBV5-6 and TRBJ2-3; TRBD2 matches 13 bases. This CDR3 has 17 amino acids. With V trimmed by 2 bases and J by 0 bases, 3 bases remained unmatched. CDR1 is SGHDT, CDR2 YYEEEE, per germline. The CDR3 is CASSLGTSGVSTDTQYF. CDR3 in DNA: TGTGCCAGCAGCTTAGGGACTAGCGGGGTGAGCACAGATACGCAGTATTTT.

Here the CDR3 reads CASSYAGNEQYF. For the CDR3, the DNA is TGTGCCAGCAGTTACGCAGGGAACGAGCAGTACTTC. This chain connects TRBV6-5 to TRBJ2-7, with a possible D match to TRBD1 (5 bases). V was shortened by 2 bases and J by 5 bases, with 7 bases between the two germline ends. CDR3 length: 12 amino acids. Germline values: CDR1 MNHEY, CDR2 SVGAGI.

The rearrangement links TRBV20-1 to TRBJ2-6, with D hard to call. This CDR3 has 15 residues. Per the germline V gene, CDR1 is DFQATT and CDR2 is SNEGSKA (reference sequence). Deletions cut 6 bases from V and 0 bases from J, with 12 bases between. The CDR3 sequence is CSASSQSSGANVLTF. The CDR3 coding sequence is TGCAGTGCGAGCTCACAGAGCTCTGGGGCCAACGTCCTGACTTTC.

This clonotype was seen many times. The gene calls are TRBV5-1 and TRBJ2-7; TRBD2 might be the D (6 bases). Germline V CDR1 and CDR2: SGHRS, YFSETQ. Between the trimmed V and J ends, which lost 4 bases and 1 base, there was a span of 15 bases. The CDR3 spans 15 residues. The CDR3 region is CASSELRGTSYEQYF. The CDR3 DNA reads as TGCGCCAGCAGCGAACTTCGGGGGACGTCCTACGAGCAGTACTTC.

Comments on this clonotype: Lacking the conserved final phenylalanine or tryptophan, this CDR3 likely reflects a read error. The limits of the CDR3 on the DNA are not certain, so only TCRdb's listed CDR3 is given. The V and J genes are TRBV5-8 and TRBJ2-3; the D call TRBD2 from the table was never checked on the DNA. Germline assignment: CDR1 SGHTS and CDR2 YDEGEE. Termini included, the CDR3 measures 8 amino acids. The CDR3 region is CASSPTSY.

The chain recombines TRBV2 with TRBJ1-1, with D unresolved. CDR3 length equals 11 residues. Germline values: CDR1 SNHLY, CDR2 FYNNEI. The ends were cut back, 6 bases at V and 10 bases at J, with 12 bases in the middle. In DNA, the CDR3 is TGTGCCAGCAGGCCGGAACGGGGAGCTTTCTTT. Translation: CASRPERGAFF.